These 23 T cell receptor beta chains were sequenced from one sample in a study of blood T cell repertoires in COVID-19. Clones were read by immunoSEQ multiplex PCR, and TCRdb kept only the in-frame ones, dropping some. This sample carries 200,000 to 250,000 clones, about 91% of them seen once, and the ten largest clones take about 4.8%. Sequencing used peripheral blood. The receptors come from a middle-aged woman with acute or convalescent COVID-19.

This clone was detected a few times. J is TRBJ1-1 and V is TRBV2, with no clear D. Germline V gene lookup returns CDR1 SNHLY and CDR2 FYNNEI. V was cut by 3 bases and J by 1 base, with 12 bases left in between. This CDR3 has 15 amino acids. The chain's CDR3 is CASSDHSNGNTEAFF. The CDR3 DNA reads TGTGCCAGCAGTGATCACAGTAACGGGAACACTGAAGCTTTCTTT.

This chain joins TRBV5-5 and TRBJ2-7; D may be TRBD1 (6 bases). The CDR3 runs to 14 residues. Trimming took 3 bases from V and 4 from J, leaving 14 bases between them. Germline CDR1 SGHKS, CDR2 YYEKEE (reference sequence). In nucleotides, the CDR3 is TGTGCCAGCAGCTCTGCAGGGGTTGTGTACGAGCAGTACGTC. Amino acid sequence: CASSSAGVVYEQYV.

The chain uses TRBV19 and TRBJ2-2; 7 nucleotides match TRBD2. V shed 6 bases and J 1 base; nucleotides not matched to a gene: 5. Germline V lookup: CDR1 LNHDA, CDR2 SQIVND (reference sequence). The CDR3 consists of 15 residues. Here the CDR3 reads CASRRAGVNTGELFF. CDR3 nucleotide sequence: TGTGCCAGTAGGCGCGCGGGGGTGAACACCGGGGAGCTGTTTTTT.

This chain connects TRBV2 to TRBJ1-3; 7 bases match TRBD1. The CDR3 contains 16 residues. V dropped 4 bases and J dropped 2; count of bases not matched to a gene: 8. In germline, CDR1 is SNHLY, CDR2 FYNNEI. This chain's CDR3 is CASSAVEGAPGNTIYF. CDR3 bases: TGTGCCAGCAGTGCGGTGGAGGGGGCGCCTGGAAACACCATATATTTT.

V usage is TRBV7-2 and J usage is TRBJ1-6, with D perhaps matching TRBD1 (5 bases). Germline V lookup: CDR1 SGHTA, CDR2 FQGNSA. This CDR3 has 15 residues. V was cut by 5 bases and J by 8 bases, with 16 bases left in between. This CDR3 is CASSPTGATYSPLHF. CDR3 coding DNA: TGTGCCAGCAGCCCAACAGGAGCAACGTATTCACCCCTCCACTTT.

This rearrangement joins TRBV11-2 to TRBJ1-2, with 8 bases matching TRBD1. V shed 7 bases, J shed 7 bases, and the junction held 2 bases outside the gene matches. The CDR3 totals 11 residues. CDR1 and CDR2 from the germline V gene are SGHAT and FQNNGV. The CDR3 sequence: CASIQGGGYTF. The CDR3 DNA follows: TGTGCCAGCATACAGGGGGGTGGCTACACCTTC. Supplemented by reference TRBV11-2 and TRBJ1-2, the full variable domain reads EAGVAQSPRYKIIEKRQSVAFWCNPISGHATLYWYQQILGQGPKLLIQFQNNGVVDDSQLPKDRFSAERLKGVDSTLKIQPAKLEDSAVYLCASIQGGGYTFGSGTRLTVV.

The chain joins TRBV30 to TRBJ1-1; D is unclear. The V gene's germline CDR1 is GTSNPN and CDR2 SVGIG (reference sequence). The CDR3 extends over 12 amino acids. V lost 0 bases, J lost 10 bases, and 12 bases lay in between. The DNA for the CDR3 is TGTGCCTGGAGTGTTTGGAGGGAGGGAGCTTTCTTT. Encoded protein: CAWSVWREGAFF.

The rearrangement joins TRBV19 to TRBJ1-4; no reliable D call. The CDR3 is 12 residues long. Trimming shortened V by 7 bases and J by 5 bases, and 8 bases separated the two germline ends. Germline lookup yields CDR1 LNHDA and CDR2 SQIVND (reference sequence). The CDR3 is CASKNQNEKLFF. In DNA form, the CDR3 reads TGTGCCAGTAAAAATCAGAATGAAAAACTGTTTTTT.

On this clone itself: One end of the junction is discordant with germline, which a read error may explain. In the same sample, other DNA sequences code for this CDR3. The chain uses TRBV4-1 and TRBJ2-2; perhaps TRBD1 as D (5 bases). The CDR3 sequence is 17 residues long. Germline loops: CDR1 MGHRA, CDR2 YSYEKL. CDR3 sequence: CASSQVDMGLPTGELFF. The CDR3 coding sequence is TGCGCTAGCAGCCAAGTAGACATGGGGCTTCCCACCGGGGAGCTGTTTTTT.

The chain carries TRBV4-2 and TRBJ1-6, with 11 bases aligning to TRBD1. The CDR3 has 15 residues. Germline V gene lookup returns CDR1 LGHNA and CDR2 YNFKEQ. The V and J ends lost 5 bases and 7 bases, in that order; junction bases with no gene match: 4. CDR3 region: CASSVGTGGNSPLHF. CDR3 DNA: TGTGCCAGCAGCGTGGGGACAGGGGGAAATTCACCCCTCCACTTT.

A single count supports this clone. The CDR3 DNA sequence: TGTGCCAGCAGCTTAGGTCGCAGGGAAAGAATCACCGGGGAGCTGTTTTTT. It encodes CASSLGRRERITGELFF. The chain has TRBV7-6 and TRBJ2-2; D perhaps matches TRBD1 (5 bases). Germline V CDR1 and CDR2: SGHVS, FNYEAQ. CDR3 size: 17 residues. The V and J ends lost 1 base and 4 bases respectively, with 16 bases between them.

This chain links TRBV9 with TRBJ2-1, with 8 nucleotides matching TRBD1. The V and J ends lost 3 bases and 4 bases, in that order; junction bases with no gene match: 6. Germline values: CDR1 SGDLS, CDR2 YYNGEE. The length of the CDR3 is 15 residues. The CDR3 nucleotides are TGTGCCAGCAGCGCCGGGACAGGAATTTACAATGAGCAGTTCTTC. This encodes CASSAGTGIYNEQFF.

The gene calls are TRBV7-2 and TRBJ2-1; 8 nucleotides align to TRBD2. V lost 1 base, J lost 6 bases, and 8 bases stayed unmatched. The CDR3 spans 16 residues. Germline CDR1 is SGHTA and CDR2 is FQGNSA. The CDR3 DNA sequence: TGTGCCAGCAGCTTAGTTGGCGGGGGGACCCCCAATGAGCAGTTCTTC. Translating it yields CASSLVGGGTPNEQFF.

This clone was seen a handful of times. The chain's CDR3 is CAISESGTGDFF. CDR3 sequence (DNA): TGTGCCATCAGTGAGTCAGGGACAGGGGATTTCTTT. The chain couples TRBV10-3 to TRBJ1-1; 10 bases agree with TRBD1. Unmatched junction bases numbered 2, after V lost 0 bases and J lost 13 bases. The CDR3 sequence is 12 residues long. CDR1 and CDR2 from the germline V gene are ENHRY and SYGVKD.

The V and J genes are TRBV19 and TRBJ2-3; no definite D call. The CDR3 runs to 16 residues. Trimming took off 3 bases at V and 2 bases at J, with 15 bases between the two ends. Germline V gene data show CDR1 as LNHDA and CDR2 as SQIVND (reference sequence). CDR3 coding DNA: TGTGCCAGTAGTATGGTTACATACGCTGACACAGATACGCAGTATTTT. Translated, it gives CASSMVTYADTDTQYF. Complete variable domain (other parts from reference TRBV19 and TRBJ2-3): DGGITQSPKYLFRKEGQNVTLSCEQNLNHDAMYWYRQDPGQGLRLIYYSQIVNDFQKGDIAEGYSVSREKKESFPLTVTSAQKNPTAFYLCASSMVTYADTDTQYFGPGTRLTVL.

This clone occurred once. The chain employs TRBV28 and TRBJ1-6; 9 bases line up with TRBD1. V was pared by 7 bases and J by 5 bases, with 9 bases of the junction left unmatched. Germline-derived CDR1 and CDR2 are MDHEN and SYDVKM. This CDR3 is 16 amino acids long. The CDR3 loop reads CASKKRGQGHNSPLHF. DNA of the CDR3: TGTGCCAGCAAAAAAAGGGGACAGGGTCATAATTCACCCCTCCACTTT.

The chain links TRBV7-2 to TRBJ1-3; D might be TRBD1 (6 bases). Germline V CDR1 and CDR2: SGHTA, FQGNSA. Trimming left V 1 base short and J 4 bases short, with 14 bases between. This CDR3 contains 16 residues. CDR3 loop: CASSLVAQGSGNTIYF. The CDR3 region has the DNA TGTGCCAGCAGCTTAGTGGCCCAGGGGTCGGGAAACACCATATATTTT. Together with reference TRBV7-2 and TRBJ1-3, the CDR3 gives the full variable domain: GAGVSQSPSNKVTEKGKDVELRCDPISGHTALYWYRQSLGQGLEFLIYFQGNSAPDKSGLPSDRFSAERTGGSVSTLTIQRTQQEDSAVYLCASSLVAQGSGNTIYFGEGSWLTVV.

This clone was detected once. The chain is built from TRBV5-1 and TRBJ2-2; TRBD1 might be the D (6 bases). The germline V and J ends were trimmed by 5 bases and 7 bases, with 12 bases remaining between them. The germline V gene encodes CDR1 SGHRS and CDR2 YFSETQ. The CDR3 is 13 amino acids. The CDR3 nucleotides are TGCGCCAGCAGTCGTGGGGGCCACGGGGAGCTGTTTTTT. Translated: CASSRGGHGELFF.

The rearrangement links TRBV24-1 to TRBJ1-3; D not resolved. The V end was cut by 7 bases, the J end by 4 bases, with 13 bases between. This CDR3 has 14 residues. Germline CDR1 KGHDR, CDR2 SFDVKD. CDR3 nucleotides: TGTGCCACCAGCCGAGGGTGGTCCGGAAACACCATATATTTT. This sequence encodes CATSRGWSGNTIYF.

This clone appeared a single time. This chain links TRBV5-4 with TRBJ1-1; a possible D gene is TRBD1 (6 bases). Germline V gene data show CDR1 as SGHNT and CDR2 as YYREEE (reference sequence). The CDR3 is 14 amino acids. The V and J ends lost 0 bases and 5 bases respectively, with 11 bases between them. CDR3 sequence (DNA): TGTGCCAGCAGCTTGGACAGGGTGAGAACTGAAGCTTTCTTT. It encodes CASSLDRVRTEAFF.

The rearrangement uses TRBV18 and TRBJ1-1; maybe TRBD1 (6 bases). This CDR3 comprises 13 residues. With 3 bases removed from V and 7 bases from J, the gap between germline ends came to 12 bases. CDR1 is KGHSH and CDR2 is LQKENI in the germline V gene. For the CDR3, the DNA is TGTGCCAGCTCACCTAAGCCAGGGGTTGAAGCTTTCTTT. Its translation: CASSPKPGVEAFF.

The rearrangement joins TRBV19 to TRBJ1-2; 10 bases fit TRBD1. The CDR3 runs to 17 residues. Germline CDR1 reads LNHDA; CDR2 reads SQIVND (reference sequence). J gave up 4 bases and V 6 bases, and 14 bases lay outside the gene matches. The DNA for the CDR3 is TGTGCCAGTAGGGAACCCCCGGGACAGGGGTCCTCCTATGGCTACACCTTC. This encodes CASREPPGQGSSYGYTF. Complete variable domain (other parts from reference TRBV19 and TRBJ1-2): DGGITQSPKYLFRKEGQNVTLSCEQNLNHDAMYWYRQDPGQGLRLIYYSQIVNDFQKGDIAEGYSVSREKKESFPLTVTSAQKNPTAFYLCASREPPGQGSSYGYTFGSGTRLTVV.

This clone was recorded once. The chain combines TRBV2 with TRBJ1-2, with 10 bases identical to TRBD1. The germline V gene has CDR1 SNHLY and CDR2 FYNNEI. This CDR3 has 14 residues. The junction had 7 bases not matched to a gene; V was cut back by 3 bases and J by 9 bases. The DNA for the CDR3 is TGTGCCAGCAGTGAGACCGGGACAGGGGAAAGCTACACCTTC. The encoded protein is CASSETGTGESYTF.